The rows below give T cell receptor beta chains drawn from one sample of a study of blood T cell repertoires in COVID-19. Here immunoSEQ multiplex PCR was the method, and the copy in TCRdb shows in-frame clones only, minus some. The data contain roughly 68,000 clones, roughly nine tenths of them singletons. The sample was peripheral blood. These receptors were collected from a woman aged 45-59 years with active COVID-19. The CDR3 runs from the conserved cysteine through the conserved F or W. D genes are given only for firm matches. Expanded clones are given a class, and other clones once, few, many or no size at all.

CDR3 DNA: TGCGCCAGCAGCCCGTCCCCCCTAGCGGGAGCTAAGAATGAGCAGTTCTTC
CDR3 protein: CASSPSPLAGAKNEQFF
D gene: TRBD2
J gene: TRBJ2-1
V gene: TRBV5-1
clone size: .

CDR3 DNA: TGTGCCAGCAGCCAAAACGGCGGGAGTGAGACCCAGTACTTC
CDR3 protein: CASSQNGGSETQYF
D gene: TRBD2
J gene: TRBJ2-5
V gene: TRBV3-1/TRBV3-2
clone size: .

CDR3 DNA: TGCGCCAGCAGCAGAGGACAGGGGCAATCCTACGAGCAGTACTTC
CDR3 protein: CASSRGQGQSYEQYF
D gene: TRBD1
J gene: TRBJ2-7
V gene: TRBV5-1
clone size: few

CDR3 DNA: TGTGCCAGCAGTTACGGCAGGGAGGGTGAGCAGTACTTC
CDR3 protein: CASSYGREGEQYF
D gene: TRBD2
J gene: TRBJ2-7
V gene: TRBV6-5
clone size: .

CDR3 DNA: TGTGCCAGCAGCCAAATGCGGGCCATTCAGTACTTC
CDR3 protein: CASSQMRAIQYF
D gene: .
J gene: TRBJ2-4
V gene: TRBV3-1/TRBV3-2
clone size: once

CDR3 DNA: TGTGCCAGCAGGAAGGCGGGACTAGCCCTCACCGGGGAGCTGTTTTTT
CDR3 protein: CASRKAGLALTGELFF
D gene: TRBD2
J gene: TRBJ2-2
V gene: TRBV27
clone size: once

CDR3 DNA: TGTGCCAGCTCACCATCCAATGAAGCTTTCTTT
CDR3 protein: CASSPSNEAFF
D gene: .
J gene: TRBJ1-1
V gene: TRBV18
clone size: .

CDR3 DNA: TGTGCCAGCAGCCTAACGGGACAGGCAAATTCACCCCTCCACTTT
CDR3 protein: CASSLTGQANSPLHF
D gene: TRBD1
J gene: TRBJ1-6
V gene: TRBV7-3
clone size: .

CDR3 DNA: TGCAGCGTTGAGGGCCGCGAGGGCGGCCCCTACAATGAGCAGTTCTTC
CDR3 protein: CSVEGREGGPYNEQFF
D gene: .
J gene: TRBJ2-1
V gene: TRBV29-1
clone size: .

CDR3 DNA: TGTGCCAGCAGTCGTAGCGGGCTGAGCTCCTACAATGAGCAGTTCTTC
CDR3 protein: CASSRSGLSSYNEQFF
D gene: TRBD2
J gene: TRBJ2-1
V gene: TRBV28
clone size: .

CDR3 DNA: TGTGCCAGCAGGCGGACAGGGGGCGAGAATTCACCCCTCCACTTT
CDR3 protein: CASRRTGGENSPLHF
D gene: TRBD1
J gene: TRBJ1-6
V gene: TRBV6-5
clone size: few

CDR3 DNA: TGTGCCAGCAGTGCGTGGGCCAGGGAATATTATAGCAATCAGCCCCAGCATTTT
CDR3 protein: CASSAWAREYYSNQPQHF
D gene: .
J gene: TRBJ1-5
V gene: TRBV6-1
clone size: once

CDR3 DNA: TGCGCCAGCAGCCAAGAGACAGATACGCAGTATTTT
CDR3 protein: CASSQETDTQYF
D gene: .
J gene: TRBJ2-3
V gene: TRBV5-1
clone size: .

CDR3 DNA: TGTGCCAGTACCCCCTCGGGAGGGCCAGATGAAAAACTGTTTTTT
CDR3 protein: CASTPSGGPDEKLFF
D gene: .
J gene: TRBJ1-4
V gene: TRBV19
clone size: .

CDR3 DNA: TGTGCCAGCAGCGTACAAGACAGGGGGGGTGGCTACACCTTC
CDR3 protein: CASSVQDRGGGYTF
D gene: TRBD1
J gene: TRBJ1-2
V gene: TRBV9
clone size: once

CDR3 DNA: TGTGCCAGCAGCTTAGCGGAGGCTAGCAACACCGGGGAGCTGTTTTTT
CDR3 protein: CASSLAEASNTGELFF
D gene: .
J gene: TRBJ2-2
V gene: TRBV11-2
clone size: once

CDR3 DNA: TGTGCCAGCAGCGACGACAGAAACTCCTATAATTCACCCCTCCACTTT
CDR3 protein: CASSDDRNSYNSPLHF
D gene: .
J gene: TRBJ1-6
V gene: TRBV7-9
clone size: .

CDR3 DNA: TGTGCCAGCAGTACCCCCAGGGGCCCCACCTACGAGCAGTACTTC
CDR3 protein: CASSTPRGPTYEQYF
D gene: .
J gene: TRBJ2-7
V gene: TRBV27
clone size: .

CDR3 DNA: TGTGCCTGGAGTGGTTTTGCGCCTAGCGGAGCCTACGAGCAGTACTTC
CDR3 protein: CAWSGFAPSGAYEQYF
D gene: TRBD2
J gene: TRBJ2-7
V gene: TRBV30
clone size: .

CDR3 DNA: TGTGCCACCAGCAGAGATCTTAGCGGGAGCGTTTCCCACGAGCAGTACTTC
CDR3 protein: CATSRDLSGSVSHEQYF
D gene: TRBD2
J gene: TRBJ2-7
V gene: TRBV15
clone size: .

CDR3 DNA: TGCGCCAGCAGCCGCGGAACTAGCGAAGAGACCCAGTACTTC
CDR3 protein: CASSRGTSEETQYF
D gene: TRBD2
J gene: TRBJ2-5
V gene: TRBV4-1
clone size: .

CDR3 DNA: TGTGCCAGCTCCCAAGGACAGGGGGTATCCTACGAGCAGTACTTC
CDR3 protein: CASSQGQGVSYEQYF
D gene: TRBD1
J gene: TRBJ2-7
V gene: TRBV18
clone size: .

CDR3 DNA: TGCGCCAGTATCGGGACAGGGGCCGATACGCAGTATTTT
CDR3 protein: CASIGTGADTQYF
D gene: TRBD1
J gene: TRBJ2-3
V gene: TRBV10-1
clone size: once

CDR3 DNA: TGTGCAAGTCGCTTCCCGGGACAGGGGGCTTCTAGCAATCAGCCCCAGCATTTT
CDR3 protein: CASRFPGQGASSNQPQHF
D gene: .
J gene: TRBJ1-5
V gene: TRBV12-2
clone size: .

CDR3 DNA: TGTGCCAGCAGTGAAGAATGGACAGCCTATGGCTACACCTTC
CDR3 protein: CASSEEWTAYGYTF
D gene: .
J gene: TRBJ1-2
V gene: TRBV6-1
clone size: .

CDR3 DNA: TGCAGCGTTGAATATCGGAGACAAGAGACCCAGTACTTC
CDR3 protein: CSVEYRRQETQYF
D gene: .
J gene: TRBJ2-5
V gene: TRBV29-1
clone size: .

CDR3 DNA: TGTGCCAGCTCACCACTGACAGGGAACACAGATACGCAGTATTTT
CDR3 protein: CASSPLTGNTDTQYF
D gene: TRBD1
J gene: TRBJ2-3
V gene: TRBV18
clone size: .

CDR3 DNA: TGTGCCAGCAGCGTAGCTCGGGCGGGAGAGGTAAACGAGCAGTACTTC
CDR3 protein: CASSVARAGEVNEQYF
D gene: TRBD2
J gene: TRBJ2-7
V gene: TRBV9
clone size: .

CDR3 DNA: TGTGCCAGCAGCCTAAAACCCCAGATAACTAGCGGGAGGGCCGATAATGAGCAGTTCTTC
CDR3 protein: CASSLKPQITSGRADNEQFF
D gene: TRBD2
J gene: TRBJ2-1
V gene: TRBV7-3
clone size: .

CDR3 DNA: TGTGCCAGCAGTTACGGAGGGGCTAGCGGGAGGAGTGAGACCCAGTACTTC
CDR3 protein: CASSYGGASGRSETQYF
D gene: TRBD2
J gene: TRBJ2-5
V gene: TRBV6-2/TRBV6-3
clone size: .

CDR3 DNA: TGTGCCACCCAACCTAGCGGCAATGAGCAGTTCTTC
CDR3 protein: CATQPSGNEQFF
D gene: TRBD2
J gene: TRBJ2-1
V gene: TRBV2
clone size: .

CDR3 DNA: TGTGCCAGCAGTACAGGGTCCCAAGAGACCCAGTACTTC
CDR3 protein: CASSTGSQETQYF
D gene: .
J gene: TRBJ2-5
V gene: TRBV6-5
clone size: once

CDR3 DNA: TGTGCCAGCACCTCTTCCCACCTAGCGGGAGGGCCGGGTGAGCAGTTCTTC
CDR3 protein: CASTSSHLAGGPGEQFF
D gene: TRBD2
J gene: TRBJ2-1
V gene: TRBV27
clone size: .

CDR3 DNA: TGCGCCAGCAGCTCCGGGACTAGCTCCTACAATGAGCAGTTCTTC
CDR3 protein: CASSSGTSSYNEQFF
D gene: TRBD2
J gene: TRBJ2-1
V gene: TRBV5-1
clone size: .

CDR3 DNA: TGTGCCAGCGGGCGTGAGGCGGGCACTGAAGCTTTCTTT
CDR3 protein: CASGREAGTEAFF
D gene: .
J gene: TRBJ1-1
V gene: TRBV11-3
clone size: .

CDR3 DNA: TGTGCCAGCAGTGTGGGGCTCCAAGCTTTCTTT
CDR3 protein: CASSVGLQAFF
D gene: .
J gene: TRBJ1-1
V gene: TRBV28
clone size: .

CDR3 DNA: TGCGCCAGCAGCTCCACAGGGGAGTACGAGCAGTACTTC
CDR3 protein: CASSSTGEYEQYF
D gene: TRBD1
J gene: TRBJ2-7
V gene: TRBV5-1
clone size: .

CDR3 DNA: TGTGCCAGCAGTCAACGACTGACCATGAACACTGAAGCTTTCTTT
CDR3 protein: CASSQRLTMNTEAFF
D gene: .
J gene: TRBJ1-1
V gene: TRBV6-5
clone size: .

CDR3 DNA: TGTGCCAGCAGTTTGGGGGGGACAGGGTCCTACTACGAGCAGTACTTC
CDR3 protein: CASSLGGTGSYYEQYF
D gene: TRBD1
J gene: TRBJ2-7
V gene: TRBV28
clone size: .

CDR3 DNA: TGTGCCAGCAGCCTGACTACAGTTTTCTCTGGAAACACCATATATTTT
CDR3 protein: CASSLTTVFSGNTIYF
D gene: .
J gene: TRBJ1-3
V gene: TRBV3-1/TRBV3-2
clone size: .

CDR3 DNA: TGTGCCAGCAGTTTATCGGTAGCCCTGGGCACAGATACGCAGTATTTT
CDR3 protein: CASSLSVALGTDTQYF
D gene: .
J gene: TRBJ2-3
V gene: TRBV27
clone size: .

CDR3 DNA: TGTGCCAGCAGTGAAGTTCGGGGTTATTCACCCCTCCACTTT
CDR3 protein: CASSEVRGYSPLHF
D gene: .
J gene: TRBJ1-6
V gene: TRBV6-1
clone size: .

CDR3 DNA: TGTGCCAGCAGTTTCTCCGGGACACCATCTAACTATGGCTACACCTTC
CDR3 protein: CASSFSGTPSNYGYTF
D gene: .
J gene: TRBJ1-2
V gene: TRBV27
clone size: .

CDR3 DNA: TGCGCCAGCAGCTTGGGGAGGGGCGAAGCTTTCTTT
CDR3 protein: CASSLGRGEAFF
D gene: .
J gene: TRBJ1-1
V gene: TRBV5-1
clone size: .

CDR3 DNA: TGCGCCAGCAGCCAAGTAAGAGGCCCCACTGAAGCTTTCTTT
CDR3 protein: CASSQVRGPTEAFF
D gene: .
J gene: TRBJ1-1
V gene: TRBV4-1
clone size: .